The T cell receptor (beta chain) under discussion was sequenced for a study of blood T cell repertoires in COVID-19. The overall study: Spain, Italy and the United States supplied samples that represented acute and convalescent COVID-19. PBMCs, B-cell-depleted T cells, or T cells were the source of the cDNA or gDNA that made up the material.

This CDR3 contains 11 residues. Per germline, CDR1 DFQATT and CDR2 SNEGSKA (reference sequence). V was cut by 3 bases and J by 4 bases, with 7 bases left in between. Authors' analysis steps: Estimation of nucleated cell counts relied on the amplification of reference gene primers. Method: immunoSEQ multiplex PCR; TCRdb's copy keeps in-frame clones and lacks some. V and J calls and clone size are those listed in that table; D and trimming were worked out from the DNA. The sample includes about 47,000 clones, 80% to 85% seen only once; the top ten take 1.6%. Sequencing input: peripheral blood. This chain links TRBV20-1 with TRBJ2-7; D unclear. The source is a man aged 45-65 years with acute or convalescent COVID-19. CDR3 protein: CSAREFYEQYF. Here the CDR3 DNA reads TGCAGTGCTAGGGAGTTTTACGAGCAGTACTTC.